This TCR beta chain is drawn from a study of cytomegalovirus exposure and HLA in healthy donors. Study as a whole: The study placed about 86% of its roughly 410 genotyped donors in the Caucasian-associated ancestry cluster. Study results and limitations: Fewer N-insertions than the roughly 600-donor mean were reportedly shown by an Asian-associated ancestry cluster in a later analysis. The study put some 150 TCR beta chains on its list as cytomegalovirus-associated.

Turning to this clone: Its antigen is still unknown.

PCR was performed using 60 Vbeta and 13 Jbeta primers. In the authors' workflow: Unique TCR beta chains totaled some 80 million in a later count, with roughly 10 million of them shared. Assay used: immunoSEQ multiplex PCR; TCRdb lists only in-frame clones, some missing. Clonal size and the V and J genes are those of that table, whereas D and trimming came from the DNA. The sample lists some 160,000 clones; around four fifths were seen once. The CDR3 sequence is 15 residues long. Germline loops: CDR1 MDHEN, CDR2 SYDVKM. V lost 1 base to trimming and J lost 5 bases; unmatched junction nucleotides: 3. The clonotype originates from a woman aged 18-29 years in good health and CMV-seronegative. The sequenced sample consisted of PBMCs. The chain couples TRBV28 to TRBJ2-1; 9 bases fit TRBD2. The CDR3 spells CASSLFAGGDNEQFF. The CDR3 DNA reads as TGTGCCAGCAGTTTATTTGCGGGGGGGGACAATGAGCAGTTCTTC.